One and the same sample provided the 13 T cell receptor beta chains below, sequenced in a study of blood T cell repertoires in COVID-19. The method was immunoSEQ multiplex PCR; TCRdb's version includes in-frame clones alone and lacks a portion of them. The sample lists about 180,000 clones; roughly 80% were seen once. Sequencing input: PBMCs or T cells enriched from blood (not recorded which). The source is a woman between 35 and 50 years old with acute COVID-19.

This chain links TRBV3-1 (or the pseudogene TRBV3-2) with TRBJ2-3; TRBD2 agrees at 11 bases. This CDR3 region has 15 residues. The trim removed 4 bases at V and 4 bases at J, leaving 4 bases unmatched. Germline CDR1 LGHDT, CDR2 YNNKEL (reference sequence). The CDR3 coding sequence is TGTGCCAGCAGCCTTACTAGCGGGAGTTCAGATACGCAGTATTTT. It is translated as CASSLTSGSSDTQYF.

The V and J genes are TRBV4-1 and TRBJ1-5; a possible D gene is TRBD1 (6 bases). The CDR3 is made up of 15 amino acids. From germline, CDR1 is MGHRA and CDR2 YSYEKL. Trimming left V 5 bases short and J 7 bases short, with 18 bases between. The CDR3 bases are TGCGCCAGCAGCGCCACTTTGGACAGTGAACAGCCCCAGCATTTT. This codes for CASSATLDSEQPQHF.

Here the CDR3 DNA reads TGTGCCAGCAGTTCCCTCCGGGCGGGAAGGAACAATGAGCAGTTCTTC. It translates to CASSSLRAGRNNEQFF. The chain carries TRBV6-2 or TRBV6-3 and TRBJ2-1, with D maybe TRBD2 (6 bases). The CDR3 is made up of 16 amino acids. V lost 4 bases, J lost 5 bases, and 18 bases lay in between. The germline V gene encodes CDR1 MNHEY and CDR2 SVGEGT.

The chain uses TRBV7-8 and TRBJ2-7; weak D call: TRBD2 (5 bases). This CDR3 has 16 residues. V was trimmed by 5 bases and J by 2 bases, leaving 19 bases between them. Germline V gene data show CDR1 as SGHVS and CDR2 as FQNEAQ. The CDR3 reads CASSMRLPGNAYEQYF. For the CDR3, the DNA is TGTGCCAGCAGCATGAGACTACCGGGCAACGCCTACGAGCAGTACTTC.

This sequence joins TRBV5-1 and TRBJ1-4, with 9 positions matching TRBD1. V gave up 0 bases and J gave up 7 bases; unmatched junction bases: 7. Germline-derived CDR1 and CDR2 are SGHRS and YFSETQ. This CDR3 comprises 16 residues. The CDR3 bases are TGCGCCAGCAGCTTGGCCTCCGGGACAGGGTTTGAAAAACTGTTTTTT. The encoded protein is CASSLASGTGFEKLFF.

This chain links TRBV5-1 with TRBJ2-1, with D perhaps matching TRBD2 (5 bases). CDR1 is SGHRS and CDR2 is YFSETQ in the germline V gene. V was clipped by 0 bases and J by 6 bases, with 16 bases between them. CDR3 size: 16 residues. CDR3 bases: TGCGCCAGCAGCTTGGGGGGAGCGGAGGTGGGCAATGAGCAGTTCTTC. This sequence encodes CASSLGGAEVGNEQFF. Drawing the rest from reference TRBV5-1 and TRBJ2-1, the complete variable domain is KAGVTQTPRYLIKTRGQQVTLSCSPISGHRSVSWYQQTPGQGLQFLFEYFSETQRNKGNFPGRFSGRQFSNSRSEMNVSTLELGDSALYLCASSLGGAEVGNEQFFGPGTRLTVL.

This sequence joins TRBV5-4 and TRBJ2-2; tentatively, D is TRBD1 (5 bases). V was trimmed by 4 bases and J by 6 bases, leaving 16 bases between them. CDR3 length equals 15 residues. In germline, CDR1 is SGHNT, CDR2 YYREEE (reference sequence). For the CDR3, the DNA is TGTGCCAGCAGCCCCCGAAGGGGTACCCCCGGGGAGCTGTTTTTT. It specifies CASSPRRGTPGELFF. The full variable domain, completed using reference TRBV5-4 and TRBJ2-2, is ETGVTQSPTHLIKTRGQQVTLRCSSQSGHNTVSWYQQALGQGPQFIFQYYREEENGRGNFPPRFSGLQFPNYSSELNVNALELDDSALYLCASSPRRGTPGELFFGEGSRLTVL.

The rearrangement joins TRBV10-2 to TRBJ1-6, with 7 bases lining up with TRBD1. The germline CDR1 and CDR2 sequences are WSHSY and SAAADI. The CDR3 runs to 16 residues. Trimming at V came to 2 bases and at J to 5 bases, leaving 6 bases not matched to a gene. CDR3 in DNA: TGCGCCAGCAGTGAGGGGACGGGACAGAATAATTCACCCCTCCACTTT. Its translation is CASSEGTGQNNSPLHF.

The chain recombines TRBV5-1 with TRBJ2-1; tentatively, D is TRBD1 (6 bases). CDR3 length equals 16 residues. V lost 4 bases and J 3 bases, leaving 17 bases between the germline ends. Looked up from germline, CDR1 is SGHRS and CDR2 is YFSETQ. DNA for the CDR3: TGCGCCAGCAGCCCTACTGGCCGGGACAACTACAATGAGCAGTTCTTC. This encodes CASSPTGRDNYNEQFF.

Turning to this clone: Sequence at one end of the junction differs from germline and may be a read error. The J gene is TRBJ1-5, the V gene TRBV7-6; D is ambiguous. This CDR3 is 15 amino acids long. Germline CDR1 SGHVS, CDR2 FNYEAQ. The CDR3 nucleotides are TGTGCCAGCAGTTTAGAAGGCGGCGGGAATCAGCCCCAGCATTTT. Amino acid sequence: CASSLEGGGNQPQHF.

The rearrangement links TRBV6-5 to TRBJ2-7; D is unresolved. The CDR3 is made up of 11 amino acids. V gave up 4 bases and J gave up 2 bases, with 3 bases separating them. The germline CDR1 and CDR2 sequences are MNHEY and SVGAGI. This chain's CDR3 is CASSSTYEQYV. The CDR3, as DNA: TGTGCCAGCAGTTCAACCTACGAGCAGTACGTC.

This clone has just one count. The CDR3 coding sequence is TGTGCCAGCAGTGGCCCTGACGGACTGGAAGCTGGAAACACCATATATTTT. This translates into CASSGPDGLEAGNTIYF. The chain joins TRBV6-1 to TRBJ1-3; no definite D call. V was cut by 4 bases and J by 2 bases, with 18 bases left in between. Germline CDR1 and CDR2: MNHNS and SASEGT. This CDR3 has 17 residues.

The chain carries TRBV6-5 and TRBJ2-5; TRBD1 agrees at 7 bases. The germline CDR1 and CDR2 sequences are MNHEY and SVGAGI. V was clipped by 5 bases and J by 2 bases; unmatched bases: 5. The CDR3 runs 14 residues. The CDR3 sequence: CASSRQGTQETQYF. The CDR3 nucleotides are TGTGCCAGCAGTCGACAGGGAACTCAAGAGACCCAGTACTTC.